This TCR beta chain was identified during a study of Graves' ophthalmopathy and Graves' hyperthyroidism. Findings and caveats of the study: Discriminating ophthalmopathy from stable hyperthyroidism, a 13-signature model attained a sensitivity of about 88% and a specificity of just under 84%.

The authors amplified TCR beta CDR3 regions from RNA transcripts. In the first round, RT-PCR was carried out with HTBI primers, and a multiplex PCR formed the second round. TCRdb analysed the multiplex PCR reads with MiXCR anew, one entry per CDR3 protein. Among 350,000 or so distinct CDR3 sequences listed, roughly 17% were seen once. Under 3 months in duration, the ophthalmopathy in affected donors had moderate-to-severe activity, CAS ≥3 and NOSPECS ≥4. The CDR3 sequence is 14 residues long. V dropped 4 bases and J dropped 5 bases, with 12 bases sitting between them. Germline CDR1 is SEHNR and CDR2 is FQNEAQ (reference sequence). This clonotype was seen ten or more times. Its antigen remains unidentified.

The source material was peripheral blood. The chain carries TRBV7-9 and TRBJ1-5; TRBD1 is a possible D gene (6 bases). The sequence was obtained from an adult man with Graves' ophthalmopathy. The CDR3 protein is CASSSPGGHQPQHF. In DNA form, the CDR3 reads TGTGCCAGCAGCTCCCCCGGGGGGCATCAGCCCCAGCATTTT.